This T cell receptor beta chain was captured by sequencing in a study of blood T cell repertoires in COVID-19. Background on the study: The United States, Italy and Spain provided the acute and convalescent COVID-19 samples. PBMCs, B-cell-depleted T cells, or T cells provided the cDNA or gDNA that made up the material.

The sample holds a few counts of this clone. The V gene's germline CDR1 is SGHRS and CDR2 YFSETQ. V lost 0 bases and J lost 8; bases outside the gene matches: 0. CDR3 size: 12 residues. As originally analysed: Estimation of nucleated cell counts was performed using reference gene primer amplification. Method: immunoSEQ multiplex PCR; TCRdb's copy keeps in-frame clones and lacks some. V, J and clone size are those of that table, while D and trimming were read from the DNA. In the table there are some 89,000 clones, 70% to 85% of which are singletons. The origin of this receptor is a man in his 70s with acute or convalescent COVID-19. The chain uses TRBV5-1 and TRBJ1-1, with TRBD1 matching 8 bases. Sequencing was done on a sample of peripheral blood. This chain's CDR3 is CASSLGDREAFF. The CDR3 DNA is TGCGCCAGCAGCTTGGGGGACAGGGAAGCTTTCTTT. The full variable domain, its missing parts supplied by reference TRBV5-1 and TRBJ1-1, is KAGVTQTPRYLIKTRGQQVTLSCSPISGHRSVSWYQQTPGQGLQFLFEYFSETQRNKGNFPGRFSGRQFSNSRSEMNVSTLELGDSALYLCASSLGDREAFFGQGTRLTVV.